This T cell receptor (beta chain) derives from a study of blood T cell repertoires in COVID-19. Trimming pared 3 bases from V and 1 base from J, leaving 10 bases between. Germline loops: CDR1 MNHNS, CDR2 SASEGT. This CDR3 is 14 amino acids long. Sequencing was performed with immunoSEQ multiplex PCR; in TCRdb, only in-frame clones are kept and a portion is missing. The sample holds about 46,000 clones, around 83% seen once. The sequence derives from a woman over 75 with acute or convalescent COVID-19. The chain is built from TRBV6-1 and TRBJ2-7, with D perhaps matching TRBD1 (6 bases). Sequenced material: peripheral blood. The CDR3 DNA reads as TGTGCCAGCAGTGACAGGGGCGATTCCTACGAGCAGTACTTC. This encodes CASSDRGDSYEQYF.